This record covers a single T cell receptor beta chain. This entry is derived from a study of blood T cell repertoires in COVID-19. Original data processing: Quantification of nucleated cells was approximated via reference gene primer amplification. Only in-frame clones appear in the TCRdb table, and some are missing; sequencing was by immunoSEQ multiplex PCR. For V, J and clone size, that table is used; D and trimming come from the DNA. The sample consists of 220,000 or so clones, 84% of them appearing once. Trimming removed 3 bases at V and 1 base at J, with 10 bases between. This CDR3 comprises 14 residues. The V gene's germline CDR1 is SGDLS and CDR2 YYNGEE.

V usage is TRBV9 and J usage is TRBJ1-2; D gene uncertain. Sequenced material: peripheral blood. The clonotype comes from a woman aged 60-75 years who had recovered from COVID-19. CDR3 sequence reads: CASSDPTDNYGYTF. In DNA, the CDR3 is TGTGCCAGCAGCGATCCTACAGATAACTATGGCTACACCTTC.